This TCR beta chain is drawn from a study of control samples from healthy donors and cancer patients. This clone has a handful of counts. This table comes from immunoSEQ multiplex PCR, and its TCRdb copy is limited to in-frame clones, with some not included. The top ten clones hold approximately 6.3% of a sample with 350,000 to 450,000 clones, over 75% of them seen once. The length of the CDR3 is 14 residues. The ends lost 3 bases at V and 8 bases at J; junction bases unmatched: 6. Germline V gene lookup returns CDR1 KGHSH and CDR2 LQKENI. The J gene is TRBJ1-4, the V gene TRBV18; TRBD1 matches 7 bases. The TCR comes from a man in his forties with head and neck cancer. Sequences were obtained from PBMCs. The CDR3 DNA follows: TGTGCCAGCTCACCGGACAGGATTGGAGAAAAACTGTTTTTT. Translation gives CASSPDRIGEKLFF.